This note documents a single TCR beta chain sequence. The sample holds one count of this clone. Its antigen is not yet known. Per-base quality was not reported, and no clone a single base away is much larger than it. From the germline V gene, CDR1 is ENHRY and CDR2 is SYGVKD. V loses 0 bases, J loses 0 bases, and the germline ends lie 7 bases apart. The cysteine opens and the phenylalanine closes a CDR3 of 15 amino acids. Only the CDR3 portion is preserved as DNA: 45 bases, with reading frame beginning at the first base. This sample was taken from a study of OX40 agonist ivuxolimab in advanced cancers. At the level of the whole study: Ivuxolimab was a fully human IgG2 agonistic monoclonal antibody targeting the costimulatory receptor OX40 (CD134). Intravenous ivuxolimab was administered to patients every 2 weeks at six dose levels: 0.01, 0.1, 0.3, 1.5, 3 and 10 mg/kg. Of the 50 to 55 patients in dose escalation, 19 had hepatocellular carcinoma, approximately 15 had melanoma, 9 had renal cell carcinoma and 9 had head and neck cancer. The dose-escalation cohort was 82.7% male with a mean age of roughly 62 years, ranging from roughly 23 to 90. Prior anti-PD-1, anti-PD-L1 or anti-CTLA-4 therapy was permitted, and checkpoint inhibitors had been received by roughly 40% of dose-escalation patients. Partial responses occurred in three dose-escalation patients, of whom one had hepatocellular carcinoma and two had cutaneous melanoma. The purpose of peripheral TCRbeta sequencing was to test whether ivuxolimab changed TCR sequence diversity and led to clonal T-cell expansion. The paper covers the monotherapy dose-escalation part of the phase I ivuxolimab trial, which included N ≈ 50 patients.

Patients with autoimmune disease history or receiving systemic immunosuppression were excluded from the trial. Peripheral blood for TCR sequencing was collected from all dose cohorts at baseline, on cycle 4 day 1, and on cycle 7 day 1. Samples came from an open-label, multicenter, first-in-human phase I dose-escalation trial of ivuxolimab. Adults with locally advanced or metastatic head and neck squamous cell, hepatocellular, melanoma or renal cell carcinoma were enrolled in the trial. Before TCR sequencing, CD4+ T cells and CD8+ T cells were sorted from peripheral blood as separate populations. For sequencing of the TCRbeta CDR3 region, genomic DNA was extracted from the sorted cells. TCRbeta CDR3 regions were sequenced using the immunoSEQ Assay. TCRdb's version of the immuneACCESS table is confined to in-frame rearrangements and falls short of the full clone set. An unresolved V gene accounts for under half of the shortfall where checked; the remainder is of unknown origin. Counted in this sample were some 96,000 clones; more than 85% of them appeared once. The ten largest clones represent about 0.49% of the sample.

Here is what the overall study found, with its caveats: Low levels of normalized T-cell clonal expansion were also seen in some patients who did not respond. After ivuxolimab, CD8+ T cells had more expanded clones than CD4+ T cells on average. At doses of 0.1 to 3.0 mg/kg, clonal expansion of both CD4+ and CD8+ blood T cells was observed from baseline to week 6. In the 0.1-3.0 mg/kg groups, partial responders were among the patients with the lowest normalized peripheral clonal expansion, particularly in CD8+ T cells. Antigen specificity was not determined for the clonally expanded peripheral T cells.

The starting material was CD4+ or CD8+ T cells sorted from blood, obtained in a trial of the OX40 agonist ivuxolimab. The chain is encoded by TRBV10-3 joined to TRBJ2-3; the D region possibly corresponds to TRBD1 (6 bases align). The receptor was isolated from an adult with an advanced solid tumor such as melanoma, head and neck, liver or kidney cancer. The CDR3 region: CAISESGHSTDTQYF. The sequenced DNA is TGTGCCATCAGTGAGTCGGGACATAGCACAGATACGCAGTATTTT.